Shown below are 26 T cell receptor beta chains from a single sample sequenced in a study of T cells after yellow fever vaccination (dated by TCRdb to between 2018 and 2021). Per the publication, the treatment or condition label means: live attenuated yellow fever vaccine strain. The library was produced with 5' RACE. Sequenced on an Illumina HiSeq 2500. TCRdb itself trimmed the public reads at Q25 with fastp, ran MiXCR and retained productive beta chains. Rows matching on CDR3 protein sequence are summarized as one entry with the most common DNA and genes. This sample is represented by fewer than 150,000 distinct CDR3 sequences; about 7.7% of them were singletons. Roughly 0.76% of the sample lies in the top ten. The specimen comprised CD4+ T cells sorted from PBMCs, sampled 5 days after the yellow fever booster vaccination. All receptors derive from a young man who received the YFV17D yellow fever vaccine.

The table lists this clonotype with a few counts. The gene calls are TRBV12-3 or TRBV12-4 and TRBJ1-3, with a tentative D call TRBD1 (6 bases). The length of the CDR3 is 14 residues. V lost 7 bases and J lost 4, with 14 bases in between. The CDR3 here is CASKPQGSGNTIYF. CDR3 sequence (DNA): TGTGCCAGCAAACCACAGGGATCCGGAAACACCATATATTTT.

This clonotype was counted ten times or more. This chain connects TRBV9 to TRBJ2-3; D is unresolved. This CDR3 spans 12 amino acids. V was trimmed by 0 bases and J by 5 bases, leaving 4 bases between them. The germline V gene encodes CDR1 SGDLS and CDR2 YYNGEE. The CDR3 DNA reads TGTGCCAGCAGCGTAGAGGTAGATACGCAGTATTTT. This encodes CASSVEVDTQYF. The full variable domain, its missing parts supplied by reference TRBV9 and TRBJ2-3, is DSGVTQTPKHLITATGQRVTLRCSPRSGDLSVYWYQQSLDQGLQFLIQYYNGEERAKGNILERFSAQQFPDLHSELNLSSLELGDSALYFCASSVEVDTQYFGPGTRLTVL.

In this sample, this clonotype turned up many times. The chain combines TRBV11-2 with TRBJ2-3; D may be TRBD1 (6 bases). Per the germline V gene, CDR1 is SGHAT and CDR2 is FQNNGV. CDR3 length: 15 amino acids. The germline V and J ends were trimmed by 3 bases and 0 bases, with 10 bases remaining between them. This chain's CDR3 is CASSFFGTSTDTQYF. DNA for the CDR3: TGTGCCAGCAGCTTCTTCGGGACAAGCACAGATACGCAGTATTTT.

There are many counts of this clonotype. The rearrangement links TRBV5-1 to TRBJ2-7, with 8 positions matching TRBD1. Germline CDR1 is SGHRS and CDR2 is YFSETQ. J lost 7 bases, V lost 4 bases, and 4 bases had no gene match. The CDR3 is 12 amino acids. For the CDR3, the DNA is TGCGCCAGCAGCGCACAGGGGGGAGAGCAGTACTTC. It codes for CASSAQGGEQYF.

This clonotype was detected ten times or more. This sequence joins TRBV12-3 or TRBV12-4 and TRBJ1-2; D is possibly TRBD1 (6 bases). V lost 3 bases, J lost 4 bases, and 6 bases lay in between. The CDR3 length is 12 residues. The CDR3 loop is CASSLGAYGYTF. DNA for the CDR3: TGTGCCAGCAGTTTGGGGGCCTATGGCTACACCTTC.

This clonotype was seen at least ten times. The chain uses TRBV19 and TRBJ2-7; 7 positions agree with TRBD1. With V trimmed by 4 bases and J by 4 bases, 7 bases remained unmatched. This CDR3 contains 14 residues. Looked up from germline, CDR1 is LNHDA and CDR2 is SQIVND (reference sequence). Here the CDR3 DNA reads TGTGCCAGTAGTAGCCCGGGACAGATATACGAGCAGTACTTC. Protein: CASSSPGQIYEQYF. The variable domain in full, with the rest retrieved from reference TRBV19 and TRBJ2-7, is DGGITQSPKYLFRKEGQNVTLSCEQNLNHDAMYWYRQDPGQGLRLIYYSQIVNDFQKGDIAEGYSVSREKKESFPLTVTSAQKNPTAFYLCASSSPGQIYEQYFGPGTRLTVT.

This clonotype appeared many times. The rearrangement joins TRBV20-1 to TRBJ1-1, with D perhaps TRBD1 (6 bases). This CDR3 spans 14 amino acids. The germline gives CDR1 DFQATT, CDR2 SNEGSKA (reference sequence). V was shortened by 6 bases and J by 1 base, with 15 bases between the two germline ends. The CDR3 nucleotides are TGCAGTGCCCAAGGGGGGGGTGGGAACACTGAAGCTTTCTTT. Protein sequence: CSAQGGGGNTEAFF.

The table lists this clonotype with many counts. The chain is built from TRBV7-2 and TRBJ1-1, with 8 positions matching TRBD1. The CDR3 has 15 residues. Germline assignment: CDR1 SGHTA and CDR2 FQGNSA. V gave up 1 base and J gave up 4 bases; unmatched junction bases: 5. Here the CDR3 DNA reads TGTGCCAGCAGCTTAGTTGGACAGGGTCTCACTGAAGCTTTCTTT. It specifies CASSLVGQGLTEAFF.

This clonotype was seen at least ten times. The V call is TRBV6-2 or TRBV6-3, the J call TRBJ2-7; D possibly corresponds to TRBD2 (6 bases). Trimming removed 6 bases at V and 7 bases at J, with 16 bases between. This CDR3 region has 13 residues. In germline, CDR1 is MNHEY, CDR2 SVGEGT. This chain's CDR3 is CASSLTPLAEQYF. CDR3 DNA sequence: TGTGCCAGCAGCCTTACTCCGCTAGCGGAGCAGTACTTC.

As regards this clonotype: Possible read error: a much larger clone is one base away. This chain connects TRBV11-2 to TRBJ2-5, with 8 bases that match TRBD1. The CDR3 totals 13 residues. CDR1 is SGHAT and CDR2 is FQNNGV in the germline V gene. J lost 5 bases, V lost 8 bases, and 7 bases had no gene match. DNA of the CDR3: TGTGCCAGCCGCCCGGACAGGGCCGAGACCCAGTACTTC. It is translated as CASRPDRAETQYF.

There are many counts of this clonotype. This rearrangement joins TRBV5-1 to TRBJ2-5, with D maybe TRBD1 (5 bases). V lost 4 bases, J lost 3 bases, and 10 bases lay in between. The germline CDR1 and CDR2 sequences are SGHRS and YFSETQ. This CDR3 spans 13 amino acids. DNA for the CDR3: TGCGCCAGCAGCAACGCAGGGAAAGAGACCCAGTACTTC. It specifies CASSNAGKETQYF.

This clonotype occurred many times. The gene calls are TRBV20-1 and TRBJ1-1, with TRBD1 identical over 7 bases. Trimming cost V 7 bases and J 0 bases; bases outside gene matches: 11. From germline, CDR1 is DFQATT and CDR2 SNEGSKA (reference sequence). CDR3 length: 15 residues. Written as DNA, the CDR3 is TGCAGTGTCACGCAGACAGGGACGATGAACACTGAAGCTTTCTTT. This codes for CSVTQTGTMNTEAFF.

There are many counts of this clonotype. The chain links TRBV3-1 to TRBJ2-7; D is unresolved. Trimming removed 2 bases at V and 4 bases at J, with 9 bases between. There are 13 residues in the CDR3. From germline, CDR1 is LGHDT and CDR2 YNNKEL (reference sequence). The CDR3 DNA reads TGTGCCAGCAGCCAACCCGAACCATACGAGCAGTACTTC. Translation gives CASSQPEPYEQYF.

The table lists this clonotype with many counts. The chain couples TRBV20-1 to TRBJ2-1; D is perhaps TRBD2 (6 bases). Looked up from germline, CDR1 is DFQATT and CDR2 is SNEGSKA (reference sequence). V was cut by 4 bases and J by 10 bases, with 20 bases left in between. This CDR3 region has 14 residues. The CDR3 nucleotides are TGCAGTGCTATTGTTCTCCGGAAAAGCGGGGAGCAGTTCTTC. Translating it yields CSAIVLRKSGEQFF.

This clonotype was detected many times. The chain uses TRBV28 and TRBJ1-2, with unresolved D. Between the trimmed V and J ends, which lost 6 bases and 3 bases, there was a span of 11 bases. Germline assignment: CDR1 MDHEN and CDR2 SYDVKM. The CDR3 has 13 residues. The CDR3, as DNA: TGTGCCAGCAGCCGGGCCTCTCACTATGGCTACACCTTC. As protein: CASSRASHYGYTF.

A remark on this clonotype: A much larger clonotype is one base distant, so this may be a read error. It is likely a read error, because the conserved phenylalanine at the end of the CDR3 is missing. The CDR3 reads CAISESSRYTDTQYY. In DNA form, the CDR3 reads TGTGCCATCAGTGAGTCTAGCAGATACACAGATACGCAGTATTAT. This chain joins TRBV10-3 and TRBJ2-3; D gene ambiguous. Deletions cut 0 bases from V and 2 bases from J, with 9 bases between. Germline loops: CDR1 ENHRY, CDR2 SYGVKD. This CDR3 comprises 15 residues.

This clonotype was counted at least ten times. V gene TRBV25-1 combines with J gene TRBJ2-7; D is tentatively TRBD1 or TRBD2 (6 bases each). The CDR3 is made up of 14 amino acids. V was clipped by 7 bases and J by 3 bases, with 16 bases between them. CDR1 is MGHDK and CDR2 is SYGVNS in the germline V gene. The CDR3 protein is CASTPSGGGYEQYF. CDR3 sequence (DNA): TGTGCCAGCACGCCCAGCGGAGGGGGCTACGAGCAGTACTTC.

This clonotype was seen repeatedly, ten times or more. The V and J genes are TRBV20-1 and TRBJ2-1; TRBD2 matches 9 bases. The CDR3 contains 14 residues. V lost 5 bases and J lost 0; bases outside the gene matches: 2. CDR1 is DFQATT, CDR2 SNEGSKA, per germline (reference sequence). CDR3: CSALAGDSYNEQFF. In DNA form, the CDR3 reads TGCAGTGCTTTAGCGGGAGACTCCTACAATGAGCAGTTCTTC.

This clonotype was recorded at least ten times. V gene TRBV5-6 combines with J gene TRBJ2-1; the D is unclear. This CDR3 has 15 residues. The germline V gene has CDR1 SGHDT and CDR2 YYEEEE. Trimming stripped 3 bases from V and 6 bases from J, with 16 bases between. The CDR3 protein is CASSSTRRNRNEQFF. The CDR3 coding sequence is TGTGCCAGCAGCTCGACCAGGAGAAACCGCAATGAGCAGTTCTTC.

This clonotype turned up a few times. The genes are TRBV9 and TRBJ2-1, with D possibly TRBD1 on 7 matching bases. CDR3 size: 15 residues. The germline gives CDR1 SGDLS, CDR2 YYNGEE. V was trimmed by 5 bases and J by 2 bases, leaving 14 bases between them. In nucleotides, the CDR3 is TGTGCCAGCAGTCAGGGGGGACAGCCCTACAATGAGCAGTTCTTC. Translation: CASSQGGQPYNEQFF.

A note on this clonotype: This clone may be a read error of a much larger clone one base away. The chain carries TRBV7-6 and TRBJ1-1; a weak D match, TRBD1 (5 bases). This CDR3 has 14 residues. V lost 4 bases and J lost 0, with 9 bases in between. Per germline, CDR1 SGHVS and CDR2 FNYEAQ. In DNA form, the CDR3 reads TGTGCCAGCAGCTCACAGGCACTGAACACTGAAGCTTTCTTT. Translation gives CASSSQALNTEAFF. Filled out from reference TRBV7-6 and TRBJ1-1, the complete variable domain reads GAGVSQSPRYKVTKRGQDVALRCDPISGHVSLYWYRQALGQGPEFLTYFNYEAQQDKSGLPNDRFSAERPEGSISTLTIQRTEQRDSAMYRCASSSQALNTEAFFGQGTRLTVV.

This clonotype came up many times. Here the CDR3 DNA reads TGTGCCAGCAGCTTCGGGCGGATCTACGAGCAGTACTTC. This gives the protein CASSFGRIYEQYF. The chain carries TRBV7-2 and TRBJ2-7; D ambiguous. CDR1 and CDR2 from the germline V gene are SGHTA and FQGNSA. The ends were cut back, 3 bases at V and 3 bases at J, with 9 bases in the middle. The CDR3 is 13 amino acids.

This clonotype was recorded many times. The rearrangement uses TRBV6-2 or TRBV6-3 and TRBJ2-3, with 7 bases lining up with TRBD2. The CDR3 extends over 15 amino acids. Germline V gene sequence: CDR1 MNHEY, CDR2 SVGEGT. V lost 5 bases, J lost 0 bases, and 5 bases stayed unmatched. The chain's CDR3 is CASSHNSGSTDTQYF. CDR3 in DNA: TGTGCCAGCAGTCACAATAGCGGGAGCACAGATACGCAGTATTTT.

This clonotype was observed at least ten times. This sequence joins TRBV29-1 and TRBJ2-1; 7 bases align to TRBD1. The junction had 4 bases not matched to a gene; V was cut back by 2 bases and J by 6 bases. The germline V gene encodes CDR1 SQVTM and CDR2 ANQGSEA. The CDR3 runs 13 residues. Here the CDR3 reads CSVERTGRNEQFF. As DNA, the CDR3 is TGCAGCGTTGAACGGACAGGACGCAATGAGCAGTTCTTC.

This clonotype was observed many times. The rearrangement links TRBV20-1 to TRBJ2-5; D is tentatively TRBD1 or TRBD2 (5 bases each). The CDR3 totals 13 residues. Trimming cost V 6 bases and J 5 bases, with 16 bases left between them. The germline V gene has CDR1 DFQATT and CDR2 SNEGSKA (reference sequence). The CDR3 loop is CSAFGVGVETQYF. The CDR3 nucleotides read TGCAGTGCCTTCGGGGTGGGGGTGGAGACCCAGTACTTC.

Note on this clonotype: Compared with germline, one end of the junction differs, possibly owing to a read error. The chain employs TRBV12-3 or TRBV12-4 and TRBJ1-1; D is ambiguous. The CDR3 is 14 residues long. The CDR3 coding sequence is TGTGCCAGCAGTTCTCAGAACATGAACACTGAAGTTTTCTTT. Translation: CASSSQNMNTEVFF.